These 8 T cell receptor beta chains were sequenced from one sample in a study of blood T cell repertoires in COVID-19. Profiled with immunoSEQ multiplex PCR; TCRdb holds only in-frame clones, not every one. The data show about 56,000 clones, around 84% seen once. Specimen: peripheral blood. The receptors were sampled from a woman of 80 years or more with acute or convalescent COVID-19.

The chain recombines TRBV5-6 with TRBJ2-7; 7 positions match TRBD2. Germline V lookup: CDR1 SGHDT, CDR2 YYEEEE. The CDR3 is 14 amino acids. J was trimmed by 2 bases and V by 1 base; bases with no gene match: 3. CDR3 in amino acids: CASSLRGVTYEQYF. In DNA form, the CDR3 reads TGTGCCAGCAGCTTGCGGGGGGTCACCTACGAGCAGTACTTC. The entire variable domain, with the rest obtained from reference TRBV5-6 and TRBJ2-7, is as follows: DAGVTQSPTHLIKTRGQQVTLRCSPKSGHDTVSWYQQALGQGPQFIFQYYEEEERQRGNFPDRFSGHQFPNYSSELNVNALLLGDSALYLCASSLRGVTYEQYFGPGTRLTVT.

V gene TRBV19 combines with J gene TRBJ2-1; the D is unclear. Germline V CDR1 and CDR2: LNHDA, SQIVND (reference sequence). V lost 4 bases, J lost 3 bases, and 16 bases lay in between. CDR3 length: 16 amino acids. CDR3 protein: CASSSRWADNYNEQFF. CDR3 nucleotides: TGTGCCAGTAGTAGCCGTTGGGCAGATAACTACAATGAGCAGTTCTTC.

V is TRBV29-1 and J is TRBJ2-1; D remains ambiguous. The CDR3 has 13 residues. Trimming pared 4 bases from V and 7 bases from J, leaving 14 bases between. Germline lookup yields CDR1 SQVTM and CDR2 ANQGSEA. The CDR3 nucleotides read TGCAGCGTTGCGACACCGCTCTGGAATGAGCAGTTCTTC. Protein: CSVATPLWNEQFF.

The genes are TRBV11-3 and TRBJ1-5; possible D gene TRBD1, 6 bases. Germline assignment: CDR1 SGHNT and CDR2 YENEEA. V was clipped by 2 bases and J by 5 bases, with 7 bases between them. The CDR3 covers 13 residues. CDR3 in amino acids: CASSLNRDQPQHF. In nucleotides, the CDR3 is TGTGCCAGCAGCTTAAACAGGGATCAGCCCCAGCATTTT.

The CDR3 DNA is TGTGCCACCAGCAGAGACAGAGCTAGCGGGAGCTCCTACGAGCAGTACTTC. Translated, it gives CATSRDRASGSSYEQYF. V gene TRBV15 combines with J gene TRBJ2-7; 10 positions match TRBD2. The CDR3 totals 17 residues. After removal of 0 bases from V and 0 bases from J, the junction contained 5 bases not matched to a gene. Germline V gene lookup returns CDR1 LNHNV and CDR2 YYDKDF (reference sequence).

This clone was picked up one time. The CDR3 DNA follows: TGTGCCAGCAGCTTAGGGACAGGCCATAGCAATCAGCCCCAGCATTTT. Amino acid sequence: CASSLGTGHSNQPQHF. V is TRBV5-6 and J is TRBJ1-5; 8 bases are shared with TRBD1. Trimming cost V 2 bases and J 0 bases; bases outside gene matches: 4. This CDR3 contains 16 residues. CDR1 is SGHDT, CDR2 YYEEEE, per germline.

V gene TRBV5-1 combines with J gene TRBJ1-2; D is undetermined. The CDR3 spans 12 residues. The germline gives CDR1 SGHRS, CDR2 YFSETQ. With 5 bases removed from V and 3 bases from J, the gap between germline ends came to 8 bases. The CDR3 reads CASRQEDYGYTF. The CDR3 bases are TGCGCCAGCAGGCAGGAAGACTATGGCTACACCTTC.

The V gene is TRBV9, the J gene TRBJ1-2; D call uncertain. V dropped 3 bases and J dropped 8 bases, with 23 bases sitting between them. The length of the CDR3 is 16 residues. Germline CDR1 and CDR2: SGDLS and YYNGEE. CDR3 protein: CASSGGLEVRGIGYTF. CDR3 DNA: TGTGCCAGCAGCGGAGGATTGGAGGTGCGCGGAATAGGCTACACCTTC.